This TCR beta chain was sequenced during a study of blood T cell repertoires in COVID-19. CDR1 is LGHDT and CDR2 is YNNKEL in the germline V gene (reference sequence). The CDR3 has 16 amino acids. The V end lost 0 bases, the J end lost 1 base, and 12 bases lay between the germline ends. TCRdb's copy holds only in-frame clones and misses some; the assay was immunoSEQ multiplex PCR. The sample has more than 300,000 clones; roughly 89% are singletons. Followed over time, Seattle patients had been enrolled while infection was active. This chain links TRBV3-1 (or the pseudogene TRBV3-2) with TRBJ1-1; no definite D call. Source material: peripheral blood. The sequence derives from a woman aged 25 to 39 with COVID-19, enrolled during active disease. Here the CDR3 reads CASSQDIARGNTEAFF. CDR3 sequence (DNA): TGTGCCAGCAGCCAAGATATAGCCCGGGGGAACACTGAAGCTTTCTTT.